This entry features one T cell receptor (beta chain) sequence. The record originates from a study of CD8 T cells in ankylosing spondylitis. Germline lookup yields CDR1 SGDLS and CDR2 YYNGEE. The germline V and J ends were trimmed by 6 bases and 2 bases, with 12 bases remaining between them. This CDR3 is 14 amino acids long. Each CDR3 protein gets one entry after TCRdb re-called the 5' RACE reads with MiXCR. Of hundreds of thousands of distinct CDR3 sequences in the sample, 20% are singletons; the top ten hold roughly 7.3%. This receptor was obtained from a male donor with ankylosing spondylitis or in good health (not recorded which). The chain couples TRBV9 to TRBJ2-1; the D is unclear. The specimen was blood, either unsorted or a sorted T cell fraction (not recorded which). The CDR3: CASTPVMTYNEQFF. In DNA, the CDR3 is TGTGCCAGCACCCCGGTCATGACCTACAATGAGCAGTTCTTC.